The entry below gives a single T cell receptor (beta chain) sequence along with its context. This clone has a handful of counts. The antigen this receptor binds is unknown. There are no base qualities to consult, and no much larger clone falls within one base. This entry belongs to a study of T cell responses to AZD1222 COVID-19 vaccine (dated by TCRdb to the early 2020s). About the investigation overall: Because spike-specific TCR depth and breadth did not differ between the two schedules, AZD1222 recipients who got a second dose at roughly 4 weeks were pooled with those who got a second dose at roughly 12 weeks. A total of just over 230 trial participants underwent TCR sequencing, of whom 207 had received two doses of AZD1222 and 26 had received two doses of the MenACWY control vaccine. Enrollment into the trials was organized by age into subgroups of 18-55, 56-69 and 70-plus years, and those subgroups contained roughly 160, 29 and 62 TCR-sequenced participants, respectively. General study outcomes and caveats: After two AZD1222 doses, spike-specific TCR breadth and depth were significantly higher than at day 0 and than in MenACWY recipients. The whole spike protein was spanned by vaccine-associated CD4 TCRs, and dominant responses were seen in regions 160-218 and 743-854. Participants were mostly white British, with more females than males. The authors suggested clonal diversity may have been underestimated. No day 14 peak-response samples were available, so repertoires were characterized only after the peak T cell response. Epitopes outside the regions mutated in the B.1.351 and B.1.1.7 variants were reportedly recognized by nearly half of the unique spike-specific TCRs. In the small 56-69-year group, the increase in depth fell short of significance, most likely because of low power. Conclusions about previously exposed vaccinees are limited, since just five or six AZD1222 recipients were seropositive for SARS-CoV-2 at baseline.

The meaning of the sample's time point label: baseline before first vaccination. The vaccinee samples were drawn from two UK trials, COV001 and COV002, one of which was a single-blind randomized controlled phase 2/3 trial testing AZD1222 (ChAdOx1 nCoV-19) in healthy adults. For TCRbeta chain sequencing, PBMC samples from trial participants were taken at day 0 and at day 28 after the second dose. The CDR3 regions of human TCRbeta chains were subjected to immunosequencing. Turning to the authors' computational methods: Repertoire TCRs were matched against a reference library of SARS-CoV-2-specific TCRs generated with the MIRA antigen-specificity platform. Breadth was defined as the fraction of unique TCRs that were SARS-CoV-2-associated. Depth was defined as the fraction of total T cells that were SARS-CoV-2-associated. Using the MIRA data, each spike-specific TCR was mapped to the spike region that the TCR reacts to and placed in a CD4 or CD8 class. Log10-transformed breadth and depth values were compared by one-way ANOVA with Sidak's multiple comparisons tests. TCRdb retrieved this table from immuneACCESS and kept in-frame rearrangements only. Not all clones are present; in checked studies, unresolved V genes account for under half, and no reason is known for the remainder. V, J and clone size are taken as reported in that table, and D and trimming were inferred from the DNA itself. The sample table contains roughly 100,000 clones; only one count was recorded for around 90% of them. The leading ten clones occupy roughly 4% of the sample.

At the junction V is shortened by 6 bases and J by 15 bases, with 18 bases in between. The CDR3, cysteine through phenylalanine, is 13 amino acids long. Only CDR3 DNA remains: 39 bases, in frame from the first base. For CDR1 and CDR2, the germline V gene lists MGHRA and YSYEKL. This receptor was obtained from an adult in good health. The chain was built from TRBV4-1 and TRBJ1-6, with the identity of the D gene unclear. Material: peripheral blood, obtained on day 0 of AZD1222 vaccination. The CDR3 here reads CASRQRSGADLHF. The nucleotide sequence reads TGCGCCAGCAGGCAAAGATCGGGCGCGGACCTCCACTTT.